The 4 T cell receptor beta chains below were found in one sample sequenced in a study of shared clonotypes between healthy human individuals. Using immunoSEQ multiplex PCR, the repertoire was profiled, and TCRdb retains in-frame clones only, with some absent. The sample records roughly 2.4 million clones, nearly 97% being singletons. Specimen: naive CD4+ T cells sorted from blood. Documented subset: CD45RA+ positively selected. Receptors originate from a man between 18 and 29 years old in good health.

As concerns this clone: This CDR3 is also generated by other DNA sequences in the sample. The chain employs TRBV6-6 and TRBJ2-7; D is perhaps TRBD2 (6 bases). Per germline, CDR1 MNHNY and CDR2 SVGAGI (reference sequence). V lost 2 bases and J 3 bases, leaving 8 bases between the germline ends. The CDR3 totals 13 residues. DNA for the CDR3: TGTGCCAGCAGTTACGGGCGGGACTACGAGCAGTACTTC. Its protein is CASSYGRDYEQYF.

The chain links TRBV6-6 to TRBJ2-1; D possibly corresponds to TRBD1 (5 bases). The CDR3 sequence is 15 residues long. V lost 6 bases and J lost 9, with 21 bases in between. The V gene's germline CDR1 is MNHNY and CDR2 SVGAGI (reference sequence). This CDR3 reads CASSTGRQGISEQFF. The CDR3 DNA reads TGTGCCAGCAGCACCGGTCGGCAGGGAATTAGTGAGCAGTTCTTC.

J is TRBJ2-4 and V is TRBV7-9, with 10 bases matching TRBD1. The V and J ends lost 4 bases and 3 bases, in that order; junction bases with no gene match: 12. Germline CDR1 is SEHNR and CDR2 is FQNEAQ (reference sequence). The CDR3 length is 18 residues. In DNA, the CDR3 is TGTGCCAGCAGCTCCGGGACAGGGGCTCTATTAGGCAAAAACATTCAGTACTTC. It yields the protein CASSSGTGALLGKNIQYF.

The genes are TRBV6-5 and TRBJ2-7; possibly TRBD1 for D (5 bases). The V end was cut by 6 bases, the J end by 4 bases, with 16 bases between. Germline CDR1 is MNHEY and CDR2 is SVGAGI. The CDR3 has 14 residues. DNA of the CDR3: TGTGCCAGCAGCCCAGAGATGGGGCGGTACGAGCAGTACTTC. This encodes CASSPEMGRYEQYF.